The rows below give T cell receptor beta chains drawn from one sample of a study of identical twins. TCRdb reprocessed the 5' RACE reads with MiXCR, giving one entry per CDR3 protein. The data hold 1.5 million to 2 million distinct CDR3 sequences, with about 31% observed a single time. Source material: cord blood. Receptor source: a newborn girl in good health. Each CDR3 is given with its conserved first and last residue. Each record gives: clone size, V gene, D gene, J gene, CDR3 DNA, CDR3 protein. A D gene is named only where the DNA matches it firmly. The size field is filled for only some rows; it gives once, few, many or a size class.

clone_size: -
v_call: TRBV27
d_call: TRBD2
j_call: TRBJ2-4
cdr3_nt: TGTGCCAGCAGTGGCGCGGGACTAGCCAAAGACATTCAGTACTTC
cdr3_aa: CASSGAGLAKDIQYF

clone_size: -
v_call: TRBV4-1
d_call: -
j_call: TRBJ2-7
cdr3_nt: TGCGCCAGCAGCCGCCTCCCCGGTCCCAATGAGCAGTACTTC
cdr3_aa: CASSRLPGPNEQYF

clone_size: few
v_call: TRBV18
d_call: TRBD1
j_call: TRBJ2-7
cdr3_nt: TGTGCCAGCTCACCACCCTCAGGGGGCTCCTACGAGCAGTACTTC
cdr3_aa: CASSPPSGGSYEQYF

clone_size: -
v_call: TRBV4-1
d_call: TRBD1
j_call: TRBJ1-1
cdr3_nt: TGCGCCAGCAGCCAAGATAGTCTCCGAGCAGGACAGGGTGGAATGAATCGAGCTTTCTTT
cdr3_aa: CASSQDSLRAGQGGMNRAFF

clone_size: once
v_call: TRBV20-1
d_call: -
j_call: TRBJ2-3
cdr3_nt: TGCAGTGCTGAATTCCTGGAGAGCACAGATACGCAGTATTTT
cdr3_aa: CSAEFLESTDTQYF

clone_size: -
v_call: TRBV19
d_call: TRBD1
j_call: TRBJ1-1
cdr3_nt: TGTGCCAGTAGTATTGGGACAGGGGCCACTGAAGCTTTCTTT
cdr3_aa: CASSIGTGATEAFF

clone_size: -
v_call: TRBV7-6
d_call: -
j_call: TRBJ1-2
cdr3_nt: TGTGCCAGCAGCTCCAGGGAATACTATGGCTACACCTTC
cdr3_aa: CASSSREYYGYTF

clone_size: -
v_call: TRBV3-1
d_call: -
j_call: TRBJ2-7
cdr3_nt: TGTGCCAGCAGCCACGCGACCCTCTACGAGCAGTACTTC
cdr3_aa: CASSHATLYEQYF

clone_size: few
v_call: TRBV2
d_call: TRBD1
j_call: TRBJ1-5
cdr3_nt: TGTGCCAGCAGTGCAGGGGGCTCCGAACAGCCCCAGCATTTT
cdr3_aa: CASSAGGSEQPQHF

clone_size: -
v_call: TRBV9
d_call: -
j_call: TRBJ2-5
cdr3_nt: TGTGCCAGCAGCGTAGGCGGTCCCCTAGGTCATGAGCAGTACTTC
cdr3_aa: CASSVGGPLGHEQYF

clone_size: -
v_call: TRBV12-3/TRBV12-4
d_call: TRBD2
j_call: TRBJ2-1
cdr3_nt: TGTGCCAGCAGTGTTAGCGGGGCTACCTACAATGAGCAGTTCTTC
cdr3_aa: CASSVSGATYNEQFF

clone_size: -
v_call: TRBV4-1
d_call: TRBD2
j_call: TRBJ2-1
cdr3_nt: TGCGCCAGCAGCCAACTCGGGAGGGCCTACGAGCAGTTCTTC
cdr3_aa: CASSQLGRAYEQFF

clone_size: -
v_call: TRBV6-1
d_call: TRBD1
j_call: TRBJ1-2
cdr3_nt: TGTGCCAGCAGTGAATATAGGACAGGGAACGACTATGGCTACACCTTC
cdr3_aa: CASSEYRTGNDYGYTF

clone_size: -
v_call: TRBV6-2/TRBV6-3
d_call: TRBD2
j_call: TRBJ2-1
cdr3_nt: TGTGCCAGCAGTACCGGGACTAGCGGGGGCGGTTACAATGAGCAGTTCTTC
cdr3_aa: CASSTGTSGGGYNEQFF

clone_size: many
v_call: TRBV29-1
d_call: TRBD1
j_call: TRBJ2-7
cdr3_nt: TGCAGCGTCGCAACCGCGACAGGGCAATACGAGCAGTACTTC
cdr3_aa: CSVATATGQYEQYF

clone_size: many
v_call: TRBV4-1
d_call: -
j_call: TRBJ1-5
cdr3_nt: TGCGCCAGCAGCCGTAACAGGGTTGAGCCCCAGCATTTT
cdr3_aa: CASSRNRVEPQHF

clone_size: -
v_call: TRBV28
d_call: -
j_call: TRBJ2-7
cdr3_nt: TGTGCCATCAAAGTGGACCCTTACGAGCAGTACTTC
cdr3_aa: CAIKVDPYEQYF

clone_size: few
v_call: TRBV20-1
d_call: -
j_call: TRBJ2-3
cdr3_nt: TGCAGTGCTAGAGATTCGTACTTTGTGATGGATACGCAGTATTTT
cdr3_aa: CSARDSYFVMDTQYF

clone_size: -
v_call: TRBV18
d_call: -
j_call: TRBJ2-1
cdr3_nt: TGTGCCAGCTCACCAAGTTTCGGCGGTGAGCAGTTCTTC
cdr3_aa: CASSPSFGGEQFF

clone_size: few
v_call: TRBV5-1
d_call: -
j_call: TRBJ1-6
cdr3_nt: TGCGCCAGCAGCTACCTGAATAATTCACCCCTCCACTTT
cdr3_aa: CASSYLNNSPLHF

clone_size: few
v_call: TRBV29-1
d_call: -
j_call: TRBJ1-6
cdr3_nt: TGCAGCGTTGAAGTACACTATAATTCACCCCTCCACTTT
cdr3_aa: CSVEVHYNSPLHF

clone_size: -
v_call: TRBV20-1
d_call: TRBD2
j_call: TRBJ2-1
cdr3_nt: TGCAGTGCTGGACAAGGACTAGCGGGTTACAATGAGCAGTTCTTC
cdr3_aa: CSAGQGLAGYNEQFF

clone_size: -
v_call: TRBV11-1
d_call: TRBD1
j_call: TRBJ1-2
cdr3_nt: TGTGCCAGCAGCTTAACAGGGGTTGGCCCCATAAGCTATGGCTACACCTTC
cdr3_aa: CASSLTGVGPISYGYTF

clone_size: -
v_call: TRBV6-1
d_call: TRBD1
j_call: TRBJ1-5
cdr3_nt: TGTGCCAGCAGGGTGACAGGGTGGGGAGATCAGCCCCAGCATTTT
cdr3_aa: CASRVTGWGDQPQHF

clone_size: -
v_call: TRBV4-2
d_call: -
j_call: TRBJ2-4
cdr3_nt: TGTGCCAGCAGCCCCCGGACTACCCTAGCCAAAAACATTCAGTACTTC
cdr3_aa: CASSPRTTLAKNIQYF

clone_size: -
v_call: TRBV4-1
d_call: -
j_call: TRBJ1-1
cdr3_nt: TGCGCCAGCAGACCCTGGGGTGTGGCCAACACTGAAGCTTTCTTT
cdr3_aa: CASRPWGVANTEAFF

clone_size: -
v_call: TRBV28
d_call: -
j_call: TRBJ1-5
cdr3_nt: TGTGCCACCTACGGGGGGCATAGCAATCAGCCCCAGCATTTT
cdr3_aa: CATYGGHSNQPQHF

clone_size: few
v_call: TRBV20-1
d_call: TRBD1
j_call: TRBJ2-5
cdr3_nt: TGCAGTGCTCAGACAGGGGGCGGGAGAGAGACCCAGTACTTC
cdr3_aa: CSAQTGGGRETQYF

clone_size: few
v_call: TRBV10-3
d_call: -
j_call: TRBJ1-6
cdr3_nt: TGTGCCATCCGGGAGACGGTAAATTCACCCCTCCACTTT
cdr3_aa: CAIRETVNSPLHF

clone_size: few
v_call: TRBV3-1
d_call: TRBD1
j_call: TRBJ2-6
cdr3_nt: TGTGCCAGCAGCCCGTCACAGGGGGCGCGGGGGGCCAACGTCCTGACTTTC
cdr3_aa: CASSPSQGARGANVLTF

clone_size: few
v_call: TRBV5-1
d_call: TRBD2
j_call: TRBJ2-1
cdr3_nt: TGCGCCAGCAGCTCTGGGACTAGCGGGAGAATTAGCAATGAGCAGTTCTTC
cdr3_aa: CASSSGTSGRISNEQFF

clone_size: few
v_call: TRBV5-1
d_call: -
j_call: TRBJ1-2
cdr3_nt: TGCGCCAGCAGCTTGGAGGCACTACCCTATGGCTACACCTTC
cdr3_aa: CASSLEALPYGYTF

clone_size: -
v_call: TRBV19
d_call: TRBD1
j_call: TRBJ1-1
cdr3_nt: TGTGCCAGTAGTATCCCCGGGACAGGGTACACTGAAGCTTTCTTT
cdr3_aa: CASSIPGTGYTEAFF

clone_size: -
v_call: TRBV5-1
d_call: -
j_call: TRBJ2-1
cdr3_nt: TGCGCCAGCAGCTTGGACTTCAGCGAGAGGGATGAGCAGTTCTTC
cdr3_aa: CASSLDFSERDEQFF

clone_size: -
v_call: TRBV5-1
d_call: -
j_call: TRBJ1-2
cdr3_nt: TGCGCCAGCAGACTGGAGGGGCCATATGGCTACACCTTC
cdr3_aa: CASRLEGPYGYTF

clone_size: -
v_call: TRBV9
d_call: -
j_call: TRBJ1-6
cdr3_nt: TGTGCCAGCAGCAAGCGACGGACAGTCGGGAATTCACCCCCCCACTTT
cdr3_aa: CASSKRRTVGNSPPHF

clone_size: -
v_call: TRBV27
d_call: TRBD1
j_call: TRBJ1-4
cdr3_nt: TGTGCCAGCAGTTTTAGGGTCGGGACAGGGCTTGCAACTAATGAAAAACTGTTTTTT
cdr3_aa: CASSFRVGTGLATNEKLFF

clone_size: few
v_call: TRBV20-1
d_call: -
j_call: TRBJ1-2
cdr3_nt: TGCAGTGCTCAAAGGACAGCGACCTCTGGCTACACCTTC
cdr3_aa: CSAQRTATSGYTF

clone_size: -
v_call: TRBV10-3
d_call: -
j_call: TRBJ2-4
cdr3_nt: TGTGCCATCAGCGGGACTCTCGTCGCTAATGAGCAGTACTTC
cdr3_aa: CAISGTLVANEQYF

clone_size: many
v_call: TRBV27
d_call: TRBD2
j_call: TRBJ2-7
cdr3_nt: TGTGCCAGCAGTTTATTTCCTAGCGGGAGCTCCTACGAGCAGTACTTC
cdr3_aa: CASSLFPSGSSYEQYF

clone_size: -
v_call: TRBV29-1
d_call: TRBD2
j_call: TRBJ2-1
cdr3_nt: TGCAGCGTTGAGAGCCTCCTAGCGGGATTATGGGTCCCCAATGAGCAGTTCTTC
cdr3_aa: CSVESLLAGLWVPNEQFF

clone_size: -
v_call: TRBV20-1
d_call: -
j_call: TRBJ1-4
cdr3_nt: TGCAATGCCCGTCTGGGAAAACTGTTTTTT
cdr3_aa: CNARLGKLFF

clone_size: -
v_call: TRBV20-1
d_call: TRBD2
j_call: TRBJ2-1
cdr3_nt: TGCAGTGCTAGAGATCAAGGACTAGCGAGTGAGCAGTTCTTC
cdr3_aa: CSARDQGLASEQFF

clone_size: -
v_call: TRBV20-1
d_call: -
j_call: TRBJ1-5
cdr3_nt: TGCAGTGCTACCACGGTGGTCTATAGCAATCAGCCCCAGCATTTT
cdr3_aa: CSATTVVYSNQPQHF

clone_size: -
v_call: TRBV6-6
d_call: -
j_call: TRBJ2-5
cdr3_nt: TGTGCCAGCAGTTACTCTAGCAAAGAGACCCAGTACTTC
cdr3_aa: CASSYSSKETQYF